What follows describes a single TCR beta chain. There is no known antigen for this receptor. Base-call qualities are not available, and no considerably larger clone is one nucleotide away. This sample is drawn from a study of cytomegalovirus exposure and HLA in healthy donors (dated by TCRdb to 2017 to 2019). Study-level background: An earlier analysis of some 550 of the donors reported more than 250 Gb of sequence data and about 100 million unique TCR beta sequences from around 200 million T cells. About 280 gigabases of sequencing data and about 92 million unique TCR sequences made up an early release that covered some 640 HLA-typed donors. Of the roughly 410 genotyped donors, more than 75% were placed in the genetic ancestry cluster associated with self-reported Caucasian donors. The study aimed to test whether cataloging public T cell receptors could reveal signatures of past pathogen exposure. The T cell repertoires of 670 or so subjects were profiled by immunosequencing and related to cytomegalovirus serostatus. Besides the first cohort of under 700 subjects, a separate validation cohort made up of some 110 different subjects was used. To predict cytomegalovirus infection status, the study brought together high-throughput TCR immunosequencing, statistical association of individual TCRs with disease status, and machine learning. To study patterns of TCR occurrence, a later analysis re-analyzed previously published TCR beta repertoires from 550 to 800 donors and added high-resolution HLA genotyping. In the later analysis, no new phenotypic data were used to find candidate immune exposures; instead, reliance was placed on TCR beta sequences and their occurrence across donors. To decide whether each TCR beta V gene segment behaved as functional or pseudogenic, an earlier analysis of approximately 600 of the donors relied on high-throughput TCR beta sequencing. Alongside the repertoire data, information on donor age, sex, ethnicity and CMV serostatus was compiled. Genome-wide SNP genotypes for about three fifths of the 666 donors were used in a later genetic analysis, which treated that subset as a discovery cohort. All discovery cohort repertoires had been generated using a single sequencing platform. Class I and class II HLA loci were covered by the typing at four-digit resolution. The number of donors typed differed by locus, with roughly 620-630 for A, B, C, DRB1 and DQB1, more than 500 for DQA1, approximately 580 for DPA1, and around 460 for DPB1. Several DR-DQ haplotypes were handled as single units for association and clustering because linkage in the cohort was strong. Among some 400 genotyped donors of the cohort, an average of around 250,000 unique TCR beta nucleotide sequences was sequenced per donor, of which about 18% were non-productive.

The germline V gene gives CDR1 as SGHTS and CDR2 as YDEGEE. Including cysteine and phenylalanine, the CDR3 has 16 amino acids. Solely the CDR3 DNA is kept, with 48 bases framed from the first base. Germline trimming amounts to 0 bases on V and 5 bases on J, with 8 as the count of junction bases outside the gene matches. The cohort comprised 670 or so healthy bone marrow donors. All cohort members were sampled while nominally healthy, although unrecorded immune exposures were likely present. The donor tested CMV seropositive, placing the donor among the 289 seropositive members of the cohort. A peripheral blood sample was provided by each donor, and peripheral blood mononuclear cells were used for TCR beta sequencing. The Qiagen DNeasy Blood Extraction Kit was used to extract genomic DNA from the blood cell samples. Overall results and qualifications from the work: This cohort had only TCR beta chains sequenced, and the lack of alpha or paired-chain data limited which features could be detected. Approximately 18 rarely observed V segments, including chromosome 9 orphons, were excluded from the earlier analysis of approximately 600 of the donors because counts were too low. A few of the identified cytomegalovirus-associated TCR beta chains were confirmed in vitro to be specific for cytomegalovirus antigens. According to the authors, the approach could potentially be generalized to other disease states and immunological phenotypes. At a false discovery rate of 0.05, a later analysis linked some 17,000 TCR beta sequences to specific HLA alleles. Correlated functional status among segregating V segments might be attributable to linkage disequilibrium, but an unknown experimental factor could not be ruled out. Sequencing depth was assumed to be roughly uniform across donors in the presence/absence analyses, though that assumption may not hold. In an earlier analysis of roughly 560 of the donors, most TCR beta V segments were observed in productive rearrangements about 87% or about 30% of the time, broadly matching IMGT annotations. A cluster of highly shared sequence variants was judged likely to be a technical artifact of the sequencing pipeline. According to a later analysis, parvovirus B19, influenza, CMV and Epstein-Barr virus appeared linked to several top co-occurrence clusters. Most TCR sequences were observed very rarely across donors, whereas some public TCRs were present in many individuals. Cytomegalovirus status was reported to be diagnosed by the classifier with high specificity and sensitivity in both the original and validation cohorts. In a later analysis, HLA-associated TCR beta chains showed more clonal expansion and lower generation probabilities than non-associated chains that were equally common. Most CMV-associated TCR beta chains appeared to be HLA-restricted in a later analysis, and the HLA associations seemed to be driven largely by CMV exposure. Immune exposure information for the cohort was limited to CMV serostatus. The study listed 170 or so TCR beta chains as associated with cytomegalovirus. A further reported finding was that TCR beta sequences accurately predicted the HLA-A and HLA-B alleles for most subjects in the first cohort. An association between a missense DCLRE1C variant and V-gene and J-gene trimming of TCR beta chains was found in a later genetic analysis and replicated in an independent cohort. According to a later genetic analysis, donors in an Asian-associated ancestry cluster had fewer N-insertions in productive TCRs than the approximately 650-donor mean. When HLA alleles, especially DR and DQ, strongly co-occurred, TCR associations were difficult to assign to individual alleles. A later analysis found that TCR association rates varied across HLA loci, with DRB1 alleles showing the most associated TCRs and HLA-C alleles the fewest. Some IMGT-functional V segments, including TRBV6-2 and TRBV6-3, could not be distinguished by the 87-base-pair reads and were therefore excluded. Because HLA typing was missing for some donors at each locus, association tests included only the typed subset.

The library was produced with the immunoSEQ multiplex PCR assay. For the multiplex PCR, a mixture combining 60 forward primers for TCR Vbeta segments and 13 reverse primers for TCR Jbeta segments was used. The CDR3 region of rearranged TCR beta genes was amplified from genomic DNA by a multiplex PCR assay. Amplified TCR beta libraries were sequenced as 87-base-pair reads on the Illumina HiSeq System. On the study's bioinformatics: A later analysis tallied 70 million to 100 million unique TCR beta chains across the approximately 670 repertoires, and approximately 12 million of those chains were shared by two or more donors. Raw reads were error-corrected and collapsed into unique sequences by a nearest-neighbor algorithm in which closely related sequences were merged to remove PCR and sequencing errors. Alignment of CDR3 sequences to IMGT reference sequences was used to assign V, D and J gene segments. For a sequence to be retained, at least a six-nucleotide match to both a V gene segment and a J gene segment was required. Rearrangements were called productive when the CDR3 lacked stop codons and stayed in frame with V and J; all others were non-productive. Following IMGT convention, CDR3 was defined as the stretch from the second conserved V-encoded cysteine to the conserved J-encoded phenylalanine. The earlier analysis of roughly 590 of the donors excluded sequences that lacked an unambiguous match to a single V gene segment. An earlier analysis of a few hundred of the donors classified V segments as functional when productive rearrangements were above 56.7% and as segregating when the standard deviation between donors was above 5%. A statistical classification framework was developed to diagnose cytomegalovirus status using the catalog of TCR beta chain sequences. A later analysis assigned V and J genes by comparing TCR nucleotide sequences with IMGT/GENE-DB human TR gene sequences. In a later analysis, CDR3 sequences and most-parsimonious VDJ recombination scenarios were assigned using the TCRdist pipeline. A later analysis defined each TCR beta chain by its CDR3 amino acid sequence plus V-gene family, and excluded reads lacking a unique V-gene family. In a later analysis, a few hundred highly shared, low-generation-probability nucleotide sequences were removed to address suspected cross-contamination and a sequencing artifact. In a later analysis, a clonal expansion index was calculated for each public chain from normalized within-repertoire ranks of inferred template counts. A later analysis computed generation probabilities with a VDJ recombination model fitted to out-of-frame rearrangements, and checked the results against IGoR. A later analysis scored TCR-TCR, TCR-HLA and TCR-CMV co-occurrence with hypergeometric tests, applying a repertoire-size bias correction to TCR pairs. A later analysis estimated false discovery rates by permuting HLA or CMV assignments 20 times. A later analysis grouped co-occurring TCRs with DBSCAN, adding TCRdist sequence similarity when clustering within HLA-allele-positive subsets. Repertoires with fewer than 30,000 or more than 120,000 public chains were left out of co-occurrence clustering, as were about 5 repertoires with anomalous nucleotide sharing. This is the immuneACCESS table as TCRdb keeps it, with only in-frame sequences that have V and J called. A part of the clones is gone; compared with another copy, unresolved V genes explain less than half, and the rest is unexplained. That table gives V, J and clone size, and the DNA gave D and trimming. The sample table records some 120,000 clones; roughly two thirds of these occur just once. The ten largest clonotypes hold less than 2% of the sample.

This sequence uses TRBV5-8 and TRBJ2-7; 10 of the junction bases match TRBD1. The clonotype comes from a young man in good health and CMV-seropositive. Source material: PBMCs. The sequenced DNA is TGTGCCAGCAGCTTGGGGACAGGGGGTGGCAGGGACGAGCAGTACTTC. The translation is CASSLGTGGGRDEQYF.